Listed below are T cell receptor beta chains from one sample, sequenced in a study of shared clonotypes between healthy human individuals. Measured with immunoSEQ multiplex PCR; TCRdb has only the in-frame clones, and not every one. In the table there are 2 million to 2.5 million clones, about 95% of which are singletons. The source material was naive CD8+ T cells sorted from blood. All receptors derive from a man younger than 30 in good health. Both conserved end residues are part of each CDR3. D genes are given only for firm matches. Size is omitted from some rows. Given values are once, few, many or a class for expanded clones.

j_gene	d_gene	abundance	v_gene	CDR3nt	CDR3aa
TRBJ1-2	TRBD1	NA	TRBV5-1	TGCGCCAGCAGCATAGGGACAGGGGGTAACTATGGCTACACCTTC	CASSIGTGGNYGYTF
TRBJ2-1	TRBD2	NA	TRBV30	TGTGCCTGGACCGCCGGGACTAGCGTCAGCAAGCAGTTCTTC	CAWTAGTSVSKQFF
TRBJ2-2	TRBD2	NA	TRBV5-1	TGCGCCAGCAGCTTGGATCTAGCGGGTGGGGAGCTGTTTTTT	CASSLDLAGGELFF
TRBJ1-1	TRBD1	NA	TRBV9	TGTGCCAGCAGCTTACGACAGGGCATGAACACTGAAGCTTTCTTT	CASSLRQGMNTEAFF
TRBJ2-1	NA	NA	TRBV9	TGTGCCAGCAGCAACGTCAACCAGGGGATTGAGCAGTTCTTC	CASSNVNQGIEQFF
TRBJ2-1	NA	NA	TRBV7-8	TGTGCCAGCAGCTTAGTTGGACTAATGCGGAATGAGCAGTTCTTC	CASSLVGLMRNEQFF
TRBJ2-1	TRBD1	NA	TRBV18	TGTGCCAGCTCACGACTCGACAGGGACAATGAGCAGTTCTTC	CASSRLDRDNEQFF
TRBJ2-7	NA	NA	TRBV6-5	TGTGCCAGCAGTCTCCGGGACTCCTACGAGCAGTACTTC	CASSLRDSYEQYF
TRBJ1-2	NA	many	TRBV30	TGTGCCTGGAGTCGGACGGCTAACTATGGCTACACCTTC	CAWSRTANYGYTF
TRBJ2-5	NA	NA	TRBV18	TGTGCCAGCTCACCAATAGCGGCAAAAGAGACCCAGTACTTC	CASSPIAAKETQYF
TRBJ2-7	NA	NA	TRBV6-5	TGTGCCAGCAGTTACTTTGGACAGTCCTCGGGTGGCGAGCAGTACTTC	CASSYFGQSSGGEQYF
TRBJ1-1	NA	few	TRBV7-9	TGTGCCAGCAGCGCTGGGGACTCCCATCACACTGAAGCTTTCTTT	CASSAGDSHHTEAFF
TRBJ2-7	NA	NA	TRBV27	TGTGCCAGCAGCCCAGGGGCCTACGAGCAGTACTTC	CASSPGAYEQYF
TRBJ1-1	NA	NA	TRBV19	TGTGCCAGTAGTATAGATCCCTGGCAGGGGAGAGAGGACACTGAAGCTTTCTTT	CASSIDPWQGREDTEAFF
TRBJ2-2	NA	NA	TRBV15	TGTGCCACCAGCAGAGATCTGGGATCACTGAACACCGGGGAGCTGTTTTTT	CATSRDLGSLNTGELFF
TRBJ2-7	TRBD1	NA	TRBV27	TGTGCCAGCAGTTTGACAGGGGTCTACGAGCAGTACTTC	CASSLTGVYEQYF
TRBJ1-2	TRBD1	NA	TRBV5-1	TGCGCCAGCAGACCCGGGACAGGCCCGGTCCTCTATGGCTACACCTTC	CASRPGTGPVLYGYTF
TRBJ2-5	TRBD2	NA	TRBV2	TGTGCCAGCAGTGGGACCCTAGCGGGGGGCCAAGAGACCCAGTACTTC	CASSGTLAGGQETQYF
TRBJ2-1	TRBD2	NA	TRBV10-3	TGTGCCATCAGTGAGTCTAGCGGGGACTCCTACAATGAGCAGTTCTTC	CAISESSGDSYNEQFF